These T cell receptor beta chains were read from a single sample in a study of OX40 agonist ivuxolimab in advanced cancers. Repertoires were generated with immunoSEQ multiplex PCR, while TCRdb's copy carries only in-frame clones and drops some. This table holds 40,000 to 55,000 clones, about nine tenths found once. The sequences come from CD4+ or CD8+ T cells sorted from blood, collected in a trial of the OX40 agonist ivuxolimab. Receptor source: an adult with an advanced solid tumor such as melanoma, head and neck, liver or kidney cancer. CDR3s include the opening cysteine and the closing phenylalanine or tryptophan. A D gene is named only where the DNA matches it firmly. A clone size is listed for some rows: how often the clone was seen (once, few, many), or a class if it is expanded.

J gene: TRBJ2-7
V gene: TRBV9
CDR3 length: 15
clone size: -
D gene: -
CDR3 DNA: TGTGCCAGCAGCGTAGAGGGAGGCCCTTCCTACGAGCAGTACTTC
CDR3 protein: CASSVEGGPSYEQYF

J gene: TRBJ2-2
V gene: TRBV7-9
CDR3 length: 16
clone size: once
D gene: TRBD1
CDR3 DNA: TGTGCCAGCAGCTTAGGTGCGACAGGGAGACACCGGGAGCTGTTTTTT
CDR3 protein: CASSLGATGRHRELFF

J gene: TRBJ2-1
V gene: TRBV7-9
CDR3 length: 16
clone size: -
D gene: TRBD2
CDR3 DNA: TGTGCCAGCAGCTTAGCCGGACTAGCGGGAGGTTATGAGCAGTTCTTC
CDR3 protein: CASSLAGLAGGYEQFF

J gene: TRBJ2-7
V gene: TRBV7-6
CDR3 length: 13
clone size: -
D gene: -
CDR3 DNA: TGTGCCAGCAGCTACAGGGCCTTCTACGAGCAGTACTTC
CDR3 protein: CASSYRAFYEQYF

J gene: TRBJ1-2
V gene: TRBV6-6
CDR3 length: 16
clone size: -
D gene: -
CDR3 DNA: TGTGCCAGCAGCGAGACCGGCACTCTGCTTCCCTATGGCTACACCTTC
CDR3 protein: CASSETGTLLPYGYTF

J gene: TRBJ1-5
V gene: TRBV9
CDR3 length: 14
clone size: -
D gene: -
CDR3 DNA: TGTGCCAGCAGCCCGGGGTCAGGGAATCAGCCCCAGCATTTT
CDR3 protein: CASSPGSGNQPQHF

J gene: TRBJ2-1
V gene: TRBV9
CDR3 length: 16
clone size: -
D gene: -
CDR3 DNA: TGTGCCAGCAGCGTATCAGGAGACTACCCCTACAATGAGCAGTTCTTC
CDR3 protein: CASSVSGDYPYNEQFF

J gene: TRBJ2-7
V gene: TRBV9
CDR3 length: 15
clone size: once
D gene: TRBD1
CDR3 DNA: TGTGCCAGCAGCGTAGGTACAGGGGTATCTTACGAGCAGTACTTC
CDR3 protein: CASSVGTGVSYEQYF

J gene: TRBJ2-7
V gene: TRBV2
CDR3 length: 14
clone size: -
D gene: TRBD1
CDR3 DNA: TGTGCCAGCAGTCCTGGACAGGGCTCCTACGAGCAGTACTTC
CDR3 protein: CASSPGQGSYEQYF

J gene: TRBJ1-1
V gene: TRBV7-9
CDR3 length: 14
clone size: -
D gene: TRBD1
CDR3 DNA: TGTGCCAGCACCGGACAGGGGGTGAACACTGAAGCTTTCTTT
CDR3 protein: CASTGQGVNTEAFF

J gene: TRBJ2-5
V gene: TRBV4-3
CDR3 length: 15
clone size: -
D gene: TRBD2
CDR3 DNA: TGCGCCAGCAGCCAGACTAGCGGGAGTTGGGAGACCCAGTACTTC
CDR3 protein: CASSQTSGSWETQYF

J gene: TRBJ1-2
V gene: TRBV9
CDR3 length: 14
clone size: -
D gene: -
CDR3 DNA: TGTGCCAGCAGCACCTCCGGACTTAACTATGGCTACACCTTC
CDR3 protein: CASSTSGLNYGYTF

J gene: TRBJ2-7
V gene: TRBV6-6
CDR3 length: 15
clone size: -
D gene: TRBD1
CDR3 DNA: TGTGCCAGCAGTCCCCGAGAGACAGGGGACTACGAGCAGTACTTC
CDR3 protein: CASSPRETGDYEQYF

J gene: TRBJ2-1
V gene: TRBV7-3
CDR3 length: 13
clone size: -
D gene: TRBD1
CDR3 DNA: TGTGCCAGCAGTTTGACAGGGTTGAATGAGCAGTTCTTC
CDR3 protein: CASSLTGLNEQFF

J gene: TRBJ1-3
V gene: TRBV14
CDR3 length: 15
clone size: -
D gene: TRBD1
CDR3 DNA: TGTGCCAGCAGCCAAGGGACAGGGGCTGGAAACACCATATATTTT
CDR3 protein: CASSQGTGAGNTIYF

J gene: TRBJ2-3
V gene: TRBV27
CDR3 length: 13
clone size: large
D gene: -
CDR3 DNA: TGTGCCAGCACCGCATCTAGCACAGATACGCAGTATTTT
CDR3 protein: CASTASSTDTQYF

J gene: TRBJ1-5
V gene: TRBV28
CDR3 length: 15
clone size: -
D gene: -
CDR3 DNA: TGTGCCAGCAGTCCGTCGCGGCTGAGCAATCAGCCCCAGCATTTT
CDR3 protein: CASSPSRLSNQPQHF

J gene: TRBJ2-1
V gene: TRBV2
CDR3 length: 14
clone size: -
D gene: TRBD1
CDR3 DNA: TGTGCCAGCAGTGAGGGGACAGGGTACAATGAGCAGTTCTTC
CDR3 protein: CASSEGTGYNEQFF